A single T cell receptor beta chain is shown here with its context. What it recognizes is unknown. This entry is derived from a study of cytomegalovirus exposure and HLA in healthy donors. Findings of the study overall: In an earlier analysis, productive rearrangement rates for most beta V segments clustered near 87% or 30%. Whilst most TCR sequences proved rare, a subset of public TCRs occurred across many donors.

V dropped 1 base and J dropped 3; count of bases not matched to a gene: 1. This CDR3 region has 13 residues. Germline V lookup: CDR1 GTSNPN, CDR2 SVGIG (reference sequence). PCR amplification relied on 60 Vbeta primers (plus 13 Jbeta primers). Sequencing was performed with immunoSEQ multiplex PCR; in TCRdb, only in-frame clones are kept and a portion is missing. The data contain over 90,000 clones, around four fifths of them singletons. The specimen was PBMCs. This clonotype was obtained from a man aged 40-55 years in good health and CMV-seronegative. The chain joins TRBV30 to TRBJ1-1, with 8 bases aligning to TRBD1. The CDR3 nucleotides are TGTGCCTGGAGTGCGGACAGGGACACTGAAGCTTTCTTT. Its translation: CAWSADRDTEAFF.